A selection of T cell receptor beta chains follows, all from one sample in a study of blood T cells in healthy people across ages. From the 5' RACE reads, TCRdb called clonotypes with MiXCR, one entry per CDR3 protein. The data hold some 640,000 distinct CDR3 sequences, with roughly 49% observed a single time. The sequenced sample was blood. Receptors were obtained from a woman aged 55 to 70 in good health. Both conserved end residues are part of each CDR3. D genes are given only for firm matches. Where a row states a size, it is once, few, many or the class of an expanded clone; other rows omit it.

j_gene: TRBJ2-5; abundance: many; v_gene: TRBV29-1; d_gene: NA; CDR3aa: CSVDRGGETQYF; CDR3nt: TGCAGCGTTGACAGGGGCGGGGAGACCCAGTACTTC
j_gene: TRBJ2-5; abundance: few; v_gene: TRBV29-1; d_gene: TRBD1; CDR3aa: CSVVGGTAPNEQYF; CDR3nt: TGCAGCGTTGTGGGTGGGACAGCACCGAATGAGCAGTACTTC
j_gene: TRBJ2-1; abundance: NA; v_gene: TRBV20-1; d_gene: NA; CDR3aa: CSAVGTLDDEQFF; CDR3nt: TGCAGTGCTGTCGGGACTCTGGATGATGAGCAGTTCTTC
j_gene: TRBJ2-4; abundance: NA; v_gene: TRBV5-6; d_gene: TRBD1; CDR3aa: CASSSRDRGNIQYF; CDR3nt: TGTGCCAGCAGCTCCCGGGACAGGGGTAACATTCAGTACTTC
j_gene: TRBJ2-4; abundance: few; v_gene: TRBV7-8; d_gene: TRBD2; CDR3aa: CASRGTRITENIGEQYF; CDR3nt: TGTGCCAGCAGGGGGACTAGGATCACGGAGAATATAGGGGAGCAGTACTTC
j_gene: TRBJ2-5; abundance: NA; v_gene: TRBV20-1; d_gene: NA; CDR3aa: CSARVVGLETQYF; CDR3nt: TGCAGTGCTAGAGTAGTGGGGCTGGAGACCCAGTACTTC
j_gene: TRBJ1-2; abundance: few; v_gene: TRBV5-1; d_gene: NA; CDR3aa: CASNRALGEGGYTF; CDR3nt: TGCGCCAGCAACCGAGCACTCGGGGAGGGAGGCTACACCTTC
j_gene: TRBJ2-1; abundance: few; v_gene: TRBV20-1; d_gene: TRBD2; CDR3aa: CSADGLAGYNEQFF; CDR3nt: TGCAGTGCCGACGGACTAGCGGGGTACAATGAGCAGTTCTTC
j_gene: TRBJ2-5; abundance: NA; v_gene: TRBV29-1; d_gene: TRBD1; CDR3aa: CSVDHRGRSSQETQYF; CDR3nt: TGCAGCGTTGACCACAGGGGTCGATCGAGCCAAGAGACCCAGTACTTC
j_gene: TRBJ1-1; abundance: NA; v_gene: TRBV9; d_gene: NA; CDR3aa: CASSVDRVSTEAFF; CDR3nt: TGTGCCAGCAGCGTGGATAGGGTGAGCACTGAAGCTTTCTTT
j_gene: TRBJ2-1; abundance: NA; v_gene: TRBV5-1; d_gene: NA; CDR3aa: CASSLAWEGEQFF; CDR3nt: TGCGCCAGCAGCTTGGCTTGGGAAGGCGAGCAGTTCTTC
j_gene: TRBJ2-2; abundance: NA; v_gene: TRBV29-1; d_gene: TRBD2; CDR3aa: CSAGTSGSSGELFF; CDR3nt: TGCAGCGCTGGGACTAGCGGGAGTTCCGGGGAGCTGTTTTTT
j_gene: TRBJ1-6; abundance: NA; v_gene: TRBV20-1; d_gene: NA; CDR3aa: CSATSRHPGDSSYNSPLHF; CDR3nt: TGCAGTGCGACATCCCGACACCCAGGGGATAGCTCCTATAATTCACCCCTCCACTTT
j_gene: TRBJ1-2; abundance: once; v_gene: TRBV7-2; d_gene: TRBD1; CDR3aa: CASSSTGTGVYGYTF; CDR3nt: TGTGCCAGCAGCTCAACAGGGACAGGCGTCTATGGCTACACCTTC
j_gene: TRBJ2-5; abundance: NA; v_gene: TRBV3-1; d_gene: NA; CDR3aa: CASSQLAYGTQYF; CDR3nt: TGTGCCAGCAGCCAGCTAGCGTATGGGACCCAGTACTTC
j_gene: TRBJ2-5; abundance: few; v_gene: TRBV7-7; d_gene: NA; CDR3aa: CASSSGLTETQYF; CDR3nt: TGTGCTAGCAGCTCAGGACTTACAGAGACCCAGTACTTC
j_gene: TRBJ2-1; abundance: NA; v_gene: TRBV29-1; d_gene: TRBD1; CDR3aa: CSAPPGLEQGPSGEQFF; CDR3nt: TGCAGCGCCCCTCCTGGTTTGGAACAGGGGCCTTCGGGTGAGCAGTTCTTC
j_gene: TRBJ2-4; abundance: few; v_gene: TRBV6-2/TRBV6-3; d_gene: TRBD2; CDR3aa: CASSPGLAVNIQYF; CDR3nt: TGTGCCAGTTCCCCCGGACTAGCGGTCAACATTCAGTACTTC
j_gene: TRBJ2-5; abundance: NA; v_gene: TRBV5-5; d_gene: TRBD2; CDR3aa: CASSLGGTSGETQYF; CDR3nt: TGTGCCAGCAGCTTGGGTGGGACTAGCGGAGAGACCCAGTACTTC
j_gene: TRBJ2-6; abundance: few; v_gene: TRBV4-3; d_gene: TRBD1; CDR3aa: CASSQDPVDRVVSGANVLTF; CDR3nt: TGCGCCAGCAGCCAAGATCCTGTGGACAGGGTGGTCTCTGGGGCCAACGTCCTGACTTTC
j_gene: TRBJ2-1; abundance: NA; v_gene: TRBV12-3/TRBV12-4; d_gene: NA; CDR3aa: CASTTKGGQAIRGELFF; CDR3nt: TGTGCCAGCACCACAAAAGGGGGACAGGCCATTCGGGGGGAGCTGTTCTTC
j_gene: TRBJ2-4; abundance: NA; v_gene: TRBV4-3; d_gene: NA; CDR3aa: CASSQDPRRENAKNIQYF; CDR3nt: TGCGCCAGCAGCCAAGATCCACGACGGGAGAACGCCAAAAACATTCAGTACTTC
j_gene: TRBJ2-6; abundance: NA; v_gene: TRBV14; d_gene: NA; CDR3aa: CASSQLSSGANVLTF; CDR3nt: TGTGCCAGCAGCCAGTTAAGCTCTGGGGCCAACGTCCTGACTTTC
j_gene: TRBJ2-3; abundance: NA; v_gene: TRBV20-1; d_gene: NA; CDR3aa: CSARRDGTDTQYF; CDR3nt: TGCAGTGCTAGGCGGGATGGCACAGATACGCAGTATTTT
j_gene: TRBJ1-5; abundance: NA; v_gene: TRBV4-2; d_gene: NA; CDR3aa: CASSQDLGAGQPQHF; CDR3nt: TGTGCCAGCAGCCAAGATTTAGGGGCGGGTCAGCCCCAGCATTTT
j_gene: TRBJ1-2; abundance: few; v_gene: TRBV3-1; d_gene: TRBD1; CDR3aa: CASSPTGAARGYTF; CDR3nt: TGTGCCAGCAGCCCTACAGGGGCCGCTAGAGGCTACACCTTC
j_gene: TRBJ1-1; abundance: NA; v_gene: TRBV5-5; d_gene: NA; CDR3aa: CASSLRTRDNTEAFF; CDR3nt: TGTGCCAGCAGCTTGAGGACCAGGGACAACACTGAAGCTTTCTTT
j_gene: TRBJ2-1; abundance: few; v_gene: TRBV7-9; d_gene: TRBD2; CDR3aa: CASSLDSSGRSYNEQFF; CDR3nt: TGTGCCAGCAGCTTAGACTCTAGCGGGAGATCCTACAATGAGCAGTTCTTC
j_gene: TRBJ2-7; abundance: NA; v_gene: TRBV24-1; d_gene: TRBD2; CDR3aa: CATSDFRTSGGSSYNEQYF; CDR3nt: TGTGCCACCAGTGATTTCAGGACTAGCGGAGGGAGCTCCTACAATGAGCAGTACTTC
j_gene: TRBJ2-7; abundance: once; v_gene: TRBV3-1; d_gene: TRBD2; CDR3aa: CASSHGVGGSSEQYF; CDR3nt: TGTGCCAGCAGCCATGGGGTCGGCGGGAGTTCCGAGCAGTACTTC
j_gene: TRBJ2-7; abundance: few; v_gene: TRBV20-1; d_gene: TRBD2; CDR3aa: CSASPGRSLYEQYF; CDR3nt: TGCAGTGCTAGCCCCGGGAGGAGCTTGTACGAGCAGTACTTC
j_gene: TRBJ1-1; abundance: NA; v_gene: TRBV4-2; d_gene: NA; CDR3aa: CASSQVLGLLNTEAFF; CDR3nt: TGTGCCAGCAGCCAAGTCTTGGGCCTACTGAACACTGAAGCTTTCTTT
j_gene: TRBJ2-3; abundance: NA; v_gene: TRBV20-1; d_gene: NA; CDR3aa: CSALLANTQYF; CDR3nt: TGCAGTGCTCTACTAGCTAATACGCAGTATTTT
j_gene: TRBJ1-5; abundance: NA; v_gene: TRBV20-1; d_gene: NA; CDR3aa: CSATPKGVRQPQHF; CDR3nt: TGCAGTGCTACCCCCAAGGGGGTGCGTCAGCCCCAGCATTTT
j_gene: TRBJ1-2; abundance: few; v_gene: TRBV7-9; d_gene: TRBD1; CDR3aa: CASKPQGEIGYTF; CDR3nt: TGTGCCAGCAAACCTCAGGGGGAGATTGGCTACACCTTC
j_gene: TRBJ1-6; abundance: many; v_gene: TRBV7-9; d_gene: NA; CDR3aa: CASSLEGGSPLHF; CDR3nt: TGTGCCAGCAGCTTAGAAGGAGGCTCACCCCTCCACTTT
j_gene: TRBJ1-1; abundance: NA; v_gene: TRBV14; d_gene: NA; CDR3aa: CASSRSKATEAFF; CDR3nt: TGTGCCAGCAGTCGGTCCAAGGCCACTGAAGCTTTCTTT
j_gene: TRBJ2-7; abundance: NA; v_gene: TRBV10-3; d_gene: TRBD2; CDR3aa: CAISVLAGNYEQYF; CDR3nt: TGTGCCATCAGTGTCTTAGCGGGAAATTACGAGCAGTACTTC
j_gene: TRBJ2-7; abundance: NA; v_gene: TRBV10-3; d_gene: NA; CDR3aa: CAISESTRYNEQYF; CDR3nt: TGTGCCATCAGTGAGTCGACGCGCTACAATGAGCAGTACTTC
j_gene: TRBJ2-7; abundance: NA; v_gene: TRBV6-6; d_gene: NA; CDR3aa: CASGTNRGGYEQYF; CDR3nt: TGTGCCAGCGGGACCAACAGGGGAGGCTACGAGCAGTACTTC